This paragraph reports one T cell receptor beta chain. Its target is unknown. This sample was taken from a study of T cell repertoires in cytomegalovirus infection. Across the whole study: Used in the study were CMV epitopes, some recently identified and HLA-C-restricted, others well-studied and HLA-B-restricted. Indicated by public TCR beta signatures were CMV infection and matching HLA type.

Using its own MiXCR run on the reads, TCRdb lists one record per CDR3 protein. The table shows roughly 730,000 distinct CDR3 sequences, with roughly a third occurring only once. V lost 0 bases to trimming and J lost 2 bases, with 9 bases between them. The CDR3 contains 15 residues. The germline gives CDR1 SGHTA, CDR2 FQGNSA. Whole-study findings and limits: CMV-specific HLA-C-restricted TCR beta clonotypes dominated the ex vivo response.

This receptor was identified in a human donor in good health (CMV status not recorded). Some clones in this sample may be carry-over from other donors' samples. The sequences come from cultured PBMCs, collected from culture after CMV antigen stimulation. V gene TRBV7-2 combines with J gene TRBJ2-3; no clear D. The CDR3 bases are TGTGCCAGCAGCTTAGCCGACCGGATCACAGATACGCAGTATTTT. Translating gives CASSLADRITDTQYF.